The TCR beta chain under discussion was sequenced for a study of cytomegalovirus exposure and HLA in healthy donors. PCR involved 60 Vbeta and 13 Jbeta primers. Assay: immunoSEQ multiplex PCR; the TCRdb copy retains only in-frame clones and omits some. The table lists 110,000 to 150,000 clones, 82% of them singletons, with roughly 9.7% in the top ten. CDR3 length: 15 residues. Per germline, CDR1 KGHSH and CDR2 LQKENI. Unmatched junction bases numbered 14, after V lost 8 bases and J lost 5 bases. The sequence was obtained from a woman aged 55-70 years in good health and CMV-seropositive. Input material: PBMCs. The chain has TRBV18 and TRBJ1-1; 7 positions match TRBD1. The CDR3 spells CASDKGAGGNTEAFF. The CDR3, as DNA: TGTGCCAGCGACAAGGGGGCTGGAGGAAATACTGAAGCTTTCTTT.